This is a list of T cell receptor beta chains from one sample in a study of control samples from healthy donors and cancer patients. The method was immunoSEQ multiplex PCR; TCRdb's version includes in-frame clones alone and lacks a portion of them. The data hold some 110,000 clones, with nearly 95% observed a single time. Material for sequencing was blood. Receptor source: a man aged 25-45 years in good health. Each CDR3 is given with its conserved first and last residue. Each record gives: J gene, clone size, CDR3 length, D gene, V gene, CDR3 protein, CDR3 DNA. D genes are given only for firm matches. The size field is filled for only some rows; it gives once, few, many or a size class.

J gene: TRBJ1-1; clone size: NA; CDR3 length: 14; D gene: NA; V gene: TRBV10-3; CDR3 protein: CAISEMEGGTEAFF; CDR3 DNA: TGTGCCATCAGTGAAATGGAAGGGGGCACTGAAGCTTTCTTT
J gene: TRBJ2-3; clone size: NA; CDR3 length: 15; D gene: NA; V gene: TRBV6-5; CDR3 protein: CASSWRWGLKDTQYF; CDR3 DNA: TGTGCCAGCAGCTGGCGGTGGGGACTCAAGGATACGCAGTATTTT
J gene: TRBJ1-6; clone size: NA; CDR3 length: 15; D gene: TRBD1; V gene: TRBV6-5; CDR3 protein: CASSYGDRFRSPLHF; CDR3 DNA: TGTGCCAGCAGTTACGGGGACAGATTTAGGTCACCCCTCCACTTT
J gene: TRBJ2-1; clone size: NA; CDR3 length: 16; D gene: TRBD1; V gene: TRBV5-6; CDR3 protein: CASSFVRTGVYNEQFF; CDR3 DNA: TGTGCCAGCAGCTTTGTACGGACAGGGGTCTACAATGAGCAGTTCTTC
J gene: TRBJ1-2; clone size: NA; CDR3 length: 12; D gene: NA; V gene: TRBV2; CDR3 protein: CASSNPDPGYTF; CDR3 DNA: TGTGCCAGCAGTAATCCAGACCCGGGCTACACCTTC
J gene: TRBJ2-6; clone size: NA; CDR3 length: 16; D gene: TRBD1; V gene: TRBV9; CDR3 protein: CASGTGGFSGANVLTF; CDR3 DNA: TGTGCCAGTGGGACAGGGGGCTTCTCTGGGGCCAACGTCCTGACTTTC
J gene: TRBJ2-1; clone size: NA; CDR3 length: 14; D gene: NA; V gene: TRBV29-1; CDR3 protein: CSPRGPTPYNEQFF; CDR3 DNA: TGCAGCCCCCGGGGCCCTACCCCCTACAATGAGCAGTTCTTC
J gene: TRBJ2-7; clone size: NA; CDR3 length: 15; D gene: NA; V gene: TRBV27; CDR3 protein: CASSINRARQYEQYF; CDR3 DNA: TGTGCCAGCAGTATAAACCGGGCACGACAATACGAGCAGTACTTC
J gene: TRBJ2-1; clone size: NA; CDR3 length: 13; D gene: NA; V gene: TRBV7-2; CDR3 protein: CASSSNSYNEQFF; CDR3 DNA: TGTGCCAGCAGCTCGAACTCCTACAATGAGCAGTTCTTC
J gene: TRBJ1-2; clone size: NA; CDR3 length: 15; D gene: NA; V gene: TRBV19; CDR3 protein: CASAQSTAVFLGYTF; CDR3 DNA: TGTGCCAGCGCTCAATCGACGGCCGTCTTTTTGGGCTACACCTTC
J gene: TRBJ1-2; clone size: NA; CDR3 length: 11; D gene: TRBD1; V gene: TRBV20-1; CDR3 protein: CSARRGQGYTF; CDR3 DNA: TGCAGTGCTAGAAGGGGGCAAGGCTACACCTTC
J gene: TRBJ2-4; clone size: NA; CDR3 length: 16; D gene: NA; V gene: TRBV6-5; CDR3 protein: CASSSWGAFAENIQYF; CDR3 DNA: TGTGCCAGCAGTTCGTGGGGGGCGTTCGCGGAAAACATTCAGTACTTC
J gene: TRBJ2-3; clone size: once; CDR3 length: 15; D gene: NA; V gene: TRBV7-9; CDR3 protein: CASSLPSLETDTQYF; CDR3 DNA: TGTGCCAGCAGCTTACCTAGCTTGGAGACAGATACGCAGTATTTT
J gene: TRBJ1-1; clone size: NA; CDR3 length: 13; D gene: NA; V gene: TRBV5-1; CDR3 protein: CASSPTANTEAFF; CDR3 DNA: TGCGCCAGCAGCCCGACAGCGAACACTGAAGCTTTCTTT
J gene: TRBJ2-7; clone size: NA; CDR3 length: 14; D gene: TRBD1; V gene: TRBV24-1; CDR3 protein: CATSPGTGAYEQYF; CDR3 DNA: TGTGCCACCAGTCCCGGGACAGGGGCCTACGAGCAGTACTTC
J gene: TRBJ2-2; clone size: NA; CDR3 length: 15; D gene: NA; V gene: TRBV6-5; CDR3 protein: CASSYSRLNTGELFF; CDR3 DNA: TGTGCCAGCAGTTACTCCAGGCTAAACACCGGGGAGCTGTTTTTT
J gene: TRBJ2-3; clone size: once; CDR3 length: 16; D gene: TRBD2; V gene: TRBV9; CDR3 protein: CASSTGTSGGTDTQYF; CDR3 DNA: TGTGCCAGCAGCACAGGGACTAGCGGGGGAACAGATACGCAGTATTTT
J gene: TRBJ1-2; clone size: NA; CDR3 length: 13; D gene: NA; V gene: TRBV6-5; CDR3 protein: CASRDSGGGGYTF; CDR3 DNA: TGTGCCAGCAGGGATTCCGGGGGGGGTGGCTACACCTTC